These T cell receptor beta chains were read from a single sample in a study of blood T cell repertoires in COVID-19. Sequencing used immunoSEQ multiplex PCR; TCRdb keeps in-frame clones, though not all of them. The data show 150,000 to 200,000 clones, approximately 84% seen once. The specimen was peripheral blood. The receptors originated from an elderly woman with acute or convalescent COVID-19. Both conserved end residues are part of each CDR3. A D gene is named only where the DNA matches it firmly. The size field is filled for only some rows; it gives once, few, many or a size class.

D gene: TRBD1
V gene: TRBV7-2
clone size: -
J gene: TRBJ1-2
CDR3 protein: CASSISRGRSNGYTF
CDR3 DNA: TGTGCCAGCAGCATATCCAGGGGGCGCAGTAATGGCTACACCTTC

D gene: TRBD1
V gene: TRBV7-8
clone size: -
J gene: TRBJ2-7
CDR3 protein: CASRTGTGPSYEQYF
CDR3 DNA: TGTGCCAGCAGAACCGGGACAGGCCCTTCCTACGAGCAGTACTTC

D gene: TRBD1
V gene: TRBV2
clone size: -
J gene: TRBJ1-6
CDR3 protein: CASTPGGGTPLHF
CDR3 DNA: TGTGCCAGCACCCCGGGAGGGGGCACACCCCTCCACTTT

D gene: -
V gene: TRBV9
clone size: -
J gene: TRBJ2-7
CDR3 protein: CASSPSGLPSYEQYF
CDR3 DNA: TGTGCCAGCAGCCCCTCGGGACTTCCCTCCTACGAGCAGTACTTC

D gene: -
V gene: TRBV3-1/TRBV3-2
clone size: -
J gene: TRBJ2-2
CDR3 protein: CASSQDRAGELFF
CDR3 DNA: TGTGCCAGCAGCCAAGATCGCGCCGGGGAGCTGTTTTTT

D gene: -
V gene: TRBV5-4
clone size: -
J gene: TRBJ2-2
CDR3 protein: CASSLALQGWNTGELFF
CDR3 DNA: TGTGCCAGCAGCTTGGCCTTACAGGGTTGGAACACCGGGGAGCTGTTTTTT

D gene: -
V gene: TRBV5-1
clone size: -
J gene: TRBJ2-5
CDR3 protein: CASSLGMRETQYF
CDR3 DNA: TGCGCCAGCAGCTTGGGAATGAGGGAGACCCAGTACTTC

D gene: -
V gene: TRBV7-2
clone size: -
J gene: TRBJ1-5
CDR3 protein: CASSLPGNQPQHF
CDR3 DNA: TGTGCCAGCAGCTTGCCAGGGAATCAGCCCCAGCATTTT

D gene: TRBD1
V gene: TRBV7-8
clone size: -
J gene: TRBJ1-3
CDR3 protein: CASSFARGQALRRGNTIYF
CDR3 DNA: TGTGCCAGCAGCTTTGCCAGGGGGCAGGCCTTAAGGAGGGGAAACACCATATATTTT

D gene: -
V gene: TRBV10-1
clone size: -
J gene: TRBJ1-2
CDR3 protein: CASSALRGGGYTF
CDR3 DNA: TGCGCCAGCAGTGCCTTGCGCGGAGGGGGCTACACCTTC

D gene: -
V gene: TRBV6-2/TRBV6-3
clone size: -
J gene: TRBJ1-2
CDR3 protein: CASSYAGGDGYTF
CDR3 DNA: TGTGCCAGCAGTTACGCCGGCGGGGATGGCTACACCTTC

D gene: -
V gene: TRBV27
clone size: -
J gene: TRBJ2-7
CDR3 protein: CASSLSPAEYEQYF
CDR3 DNA: TGTGCCAGCAGTTTATCGCCCGCCGAGTACGAGCAGTACTTC

D gene: -
V gene: TRBV4-1
clone size: -
J gene: TRBJ1-1
CDR3 protein: CASSQAQGWDTEAFF
CDR3 DNA: TGCGCCAGCAGCCAAGCCCAGGGGTGGGACACTGAAGCTTTCTTT

D gene: -
V gene: TRBV19
clone size: -
J gene: TRBJ2-1
CDR3 protein: CASSIDGEELAGSLADNEQFF
CDR3 DNA: TGTGCCAGTAGTATAGATGGGGAGGAACTAGCAGGGAGTTTGGCTGACAATGAGCAGTTCTTC

D gene: TRBD2
V gene: TRBV10-3
clone size: once
J gene: TRBJ2-1
CDR3 protein: CAISGTSGPYNEQFF
CDR3 DNA: TGTGCCATCAGTGGGACTAGCGGTCCCTACAATGAGCAGTTCTTC

D gene: TRBD1
V gene: TRBV6-5
clone size: -
J gene: TRBJ2-5
CDR3 protein: CASSSWDRAQETQYF
CDR3 DNA: TGTGCCAGCAGTTCCTGGGACAGGGCCCAAGAGACCCAGTACTTC

D gene: -
V gene: TRBV6-1
clone size: -
J gene: TRBJ2-1
CDR3 protein: CASSEMSSYNEQFF
CDR3 DNA: TGTGCCAGCAGTGAGATGAGCTCCTACAATGAGCAGTTCTTC

D gene: -
V gene: TRBV7-2
clone size: -
J gene: TRBJ1-4
CDR3 protein: CASSFGARGGEKLFF
CDR3 DNA: TGTGCCAGCAGCTTTGGTGCCAGGGGAGGGGAAAAACTGTTTTTT

D gene: TRBD1
V gene: TRBV5-1
clone size: -
J gene: TRBJ2-2
CDR3 protein: CASSLTGANTGELFF
CDR3 DNA: TGCGCCAGCAGCTTAACAGGGGCGAACACCGGGGAGCTGTTTTTT

D gene: TRBD1
V gene: TRBV5-1
clone size: -
J gene: TRBJ1-6
CDR3 protein: CASSYGQENNSPLHF
CDR3 DNA: TGCGCCAGCAGCTATGGACAGGAGAATAATTCACCCCTCCACTTT

D gene: -
V gene: TRBV9
clone size: once
J gene: TRBJ1-2
CDR3 protein: CASSADTFTAYGYTF
CDR3 DNA: TGTGCCAGCAGTGCGGACACATTCACCGCCTATGGCTACACCTTC

D gene: TRBD1
V gene: TRBV7-2
clone size: -
J gene: TRBJ2-5
CDR3 protein: CAATGQENQETQYF
CDR3 DNA: TGTGCCGCGACGGGACAGGAGAATCAAGAGACCCAGTACTTC

D gene: -
V gene: TRBV19
clone size: -
J gene: TRBJ2-7
CDR3 protein: CASSIATGSYEQYF
CDR3 DNA: TGTGCCAGTAGTATAGCTACAGGGTCCTACGAGCAGTACTTC

D gene: -
V gene: TRBV5-1
clone size: -
J gene: TRBJ1-1
CDR3 protein: CASSSLGASNTEAFF
CDR3 DNA: TGCGCCAGCAGCTCCCTTGGGGCTTCGAACACTGAAGCTTTCTTT

D gene: TRBD2
V gene: TRBV6-5
clone size: -
J gene: TRBJ2-1
CDR3 protein: CASSYSKTSEQFF
CDR3 DNA: TGTGCCAGCAGTTACTCGAAGACTAGCGAGCAGTTCTTC

D gene: -
V gene: TRBV28
clone size: -
J gene: TRBJ1-1
CDR3 protein: CASRPTVNTEAFF
CDR3 DNA: TGTGCCAGCAGACCGACAGTGAACACTGAAGCTTTCTTT

D gene: -
V gene: TRBV11-3
clone size: few
J gene: TRBJ2-1
CDR3 protein: CASSSTRESYNEQFF
CDR3 DNA: TGTGCCAGCAGCAGCACTAGAGAGTCCTACAATGAGCAGTTCTTC

D gene: TRBD1
V gene: TRBV19
clone size: -
J gene: TRBJ1-2
CDR3 protein: CASGGQGRGGYTF
CDR3 DNA: TGTGCCAGCGGGGGACAGGGCCGAGGGGGCTACACCTTC

D gene: -
V gene: TRBV15
clone size: -
J gene: TRBJ1-2
CDR3 protein: CATSRVGLGRGGYTF
CDR3 DNA: TGTGCCACCAGCAGAGTAGGGCTGGGCAGGGGTGGCTACACCTTC

D gene: TRBD2
V gene: TRBV5-5
clone size: -
J gene: TRBJ2-3
CDR3 protein: CASSLAILAGVADTQYF
CDR3 DNA: TGTGCCAGCAGCTTGGCCATCCTAGCGGGAGTGGCAGATACGCAGTATTTT

D gene: -
V gene: TRBV4-3
clone size: -
J gene: TRBJ1-2
CDR3 protein: CASSQDYRTDFNYGYTF
CDR3 DNA: TGCGCCAGCAGCCAAGATTACCGGACAGATTTTAACTATGGCTACACCTTC